These 20 T cell receptor beta chains were sequenced from one sample in a study of T-cell reconstitution after alpha-beta-depleted transplantation in children. Preparation of the TCRbeta library was carried out with unique molecular identifiers. From the PCR reads, TCRdb called clonotypes with MiXCR, one entry per CDR3 protein. The sample shows about 980,000 distinct CDR3 sequences, around 30% of them seen only once. The sequenced sample was PBMCs, mostly from graft donor cells, obtained 360 days after TCRalphabeta/CD19-depleted stem cell transplant. These TCRs come from a boy younger than two who had a stem cell transplant for SCID, so the T cells may come from the graft donor.

In its sample, this clonotype was seen a few times. The genes are TRBV20-1 and TRBJ2-3; 7 positions match TRBD2. The CDR3 runs 12 residues. Germline CDR1 and CDR2: DFQATT and SNEGSKA (reference sequence). The CDR3: CSPSGSTDTQYF. In DNA form, the CDR3 reads TGCAGCCCTAGCGGAAGCACAGATACGCAGTATTTT.

This clonotype was counted only a few times. The rearrangement joins TRBV20-1 to TRBJ1-1; D is perhaps TRBD1 (5 bases). The CDR3 loop spans 13 amino acids. Trimming stripped 6 bases from V and 3 bases from J, with 14 bases between. Germline CDR1 is DFQATT and CDR2 is SNEGSKA (reference sequence). The CDR3 nucleotides are TGCAGTGCCGAGACCGACAGCGACACTGAAGCTTTCTTT. Protein product: CSAETDSDTEAFF.

The chain is built from TRBV12-5 and TRBJ2-7; D could derive from TRBD1 or TRBD2 (5 bases each). Germline V lookup: CDR1 LGHNT, CDR2 FRNRAP. This CDR3 spans 16 amino acids. V dropped 2 bases and J dropped 0 bases, with 14 bases sitting between them. The CDR3 DNA is TGTGCTAGTGGTTTGAGAGGGGACGGCGCCTCCTACGAGCAGTACTTC. Translating it yields CASGLRGDGASYEQYF.

CDR3 loop: CASSYRGPGELFF. CDR3 nucleotide sequence: TGTGCCAGCAGTTATAGGGGGCCCGGGGAGCTGTTTTTT. The rearrangement uses TRBV6-5 and TRBJ2-2; TRBD1 matches at 7 bases. The CDR3 is made up of 13 amino acids. After removal of 3 bases from V and 6 bases from J, the junction contained 1 base not matched to a gene. Germline V gene lookup returns CDR1 MNHEY and CDR2 SVGAGI.

This chain connects TRBV25-1 to TRBJ2-3; perhaps TRBD2 as D (6 bases). Trimming pared 3 bases from V and 0 bases from J, leaving 13 bases between. This CDR3 has 16 amino acids. CDR1 is MGHDK, CDR2 SYGVNS, per germline. The chain's CDR3 is CASSEGRGTSTDTQYF. In DNA, the CDR3 is TGTGCCAGCAGTGAGGGCCGGGGGACTAGCACAGATACGCAGTATTTT. The full variable domain, with the rest looked up from reference TRBV25-1 and TRBJ2-3, is EADIYQTPRYLVIGTGKKITLECSQTMGHDKMYWYQQDPGMELHLIHYSYGVNSTEKGDLSSESTVSRIRTEHFPLTLESARPSHTSQYLCASSEGRGTSTDTQYFGPGTRLTVL.

A few counts support this clonotype. The J gene is TRBJ2-1, the V gene TRBV3-1; D not certain. Trimming took 5 bases from V and 4 from J, leaving 12 bases between them. This CDR3 has 14 amino acids. The germline V gene has CDR1 LGHDT and CDR2 YNNKEL (reference sequence). CDR3 residues: CASSVDLYYNEQFF. CDR3 in DNA: TGTGCCAGCAGCGTGGACCTGTATTACAATGAGCAGTTCTTC.

The chain links TRBV28 to TRBJ2-7, with TRBD1 matching over 9 bases. The CDR3 is made up of 14 amino acids. J was trimmed by 3 bases and V by 4 bases; bases with no gene match: 4. Germline V gene data show CDR1 as MDHEN and CDR2 as SYDVKM. CDR3 in DNA: TGTGCCAGCAGTTCCCGACAGGGGGTCTACGAGCAGTACTTC. Translated: CASSSRQGVYEQYF.

This chain uses TRBV6-5 with TRBJ2-2; D tentatively fits TRBD1 or TRBD2 (6 bases each). V lost 0 bases, J lost 6 bases, and 11 bases lay in between. The germline CDR1 and CDR2 sequences are MNHEY and SVGAGI. This CDR3 spans 15 amino acids. CDR3 sequence: CASSYSRGRAGELFF. In DNA, the CDR3 is TGTGCCAGCAGTTACTCCCGGGGGCGCGCCGGGGAGCTGTTTTTT.

V gene TRBV20-1 combines with J gene TRBJ2-1; D gene unclear. Germline loops: CDR1 DFQATT, CDR2 SNEGSKA (reference sequence). The CDR3 contains 16 residues. V shed 2 bases and J shed 3 bases, with 17 bases lying between them. The CDR3 protein is CSARQITTPGYNEQFF. The CDR3 bases are TGCAGTGCTAGACAAATCACTACCCCGGGCTACAATGAGCAGTTCTTC.

This sequence joins TRBV7-8 and TRBJ2-1; 8 bases agree with TRBD2. The CDR3 runs to 17 residues. The trim removed 5 bases at V and 5 bases at J, leaving 14 bases unmatched. Germline CDR1 is SGHVS and CDR2 is FQNEAQ. Here the CDR3 reads CASSRRPGRGVHNEQFF. CDR3 in DNA: TGTGCCAGCAGCCGGAGGCCGGGGCGGGGGGTACACAATGAGCAGTTCTTC.

A remark on this clonotype: A junction end diverges from the germline sequence, so it may reflect a read error. The rearrangement uses TRBV20-1 and TRBJ1-4, with TRBD1 matching 7 bases. This CDR3 has 19 amino acids. The germline V gene encodes CDR1 DFQATT and CDR2 SNEGSKA (reference sequence). CDR3 sequence (DNA): TGCTGTGCTAGAGACCCGGGACAGCGAGGAGGTGCGGTAGGCGGAAAACTGTTTTTT. This codes for CCARDPGQRGGAVGGKLFF.

This chain joins TRBV7-8 and TRBJ2-6; perhaps TRBD2 as D (5 bases). The V gene lost 1 base and the J gene lost 2 bases, with 12 bases spanning the gap. Germline-derived CDR1 and CDR2 are SGHVS and FQNEAQ. The CDR3 length is 17 residues. In nucleotides, the CDR3 is TGTGCCAGCAGCTTAGACTTTACGCGGGCTGGGGCCAACGTCCTGACTTTC. Its translation is CASSLDFTRAGANVLTF.

This clonotype has at least ten counts. The rearrangement joins TRBV15 to TRBJ2-1; D perhaps matches TRBD1 (7 bases). Trimming pared 0 bases from V and 7 bases from J, leaving 13 bases between. Germline values: CDR1 LNHNV, CDR2 YYDKDF (reference sequence). The CDR3 is 15 residues long. The CDR3 DNA is TGTGCCACCAGCAGAGAACAGGGGAGGTGGAATGAGCAGTTCTTC. This sequence encodes CATSREQGRWNEQFF.

The chain couples TRBV28 to TRBJ2-7; 9 positions agree with TRBD1. V shed 6 bases, J shed 0 bases, and the junction held 9 bases outside the gene matches. The CDR3 extends over 16 amino acids. CDR1 and CDR2 from the germline V gene are MDHEN and SYDVKM. As DNA, the CDR3 is TGTGCCAGCAGAACAGGGGGCTTTTCCAGCTCCTACGAGCAGTACTTC. This codes for CASRTGGFSSSYEQYF.

The CDR3 nucleotides read TGCAGTGCTACCGTAATAAGCTCCTACAATGAGCAGTTCTTC. Encoded protein: CSATVISSYNEQFF. J is TRBJ2-1 and V is TRBV20-1; D gene unclear. Germline CDR1 reads DFQATT; CDR2 reads SNEGSKA (reference sequence). The CDR3 covers 14 residues. Trimming shortened V by 4 bases and J by 0 bases, and 10 bases separated the two germline ends.

This chain connects TRBV15 to TRBJ1-1; 8 bases fit TRBD1. The length of the CDR3 is 16 residues. With V trimmed by 5 bases and J by 1 base, 9 bases remained unmatched. The germline V gene has CDR1 LNHNV and CDR2 YYDKDF (reference sequence). Written as DNA, the CDR3 is TGTGCCACCAGCGTAGGGACAGGCTATGGGAACACTGAAGCTTTCTTT. Translating gives CATSVGTGYGNTEAFF.

The CDR3 bases are TGTGCCAGCAGCCAAGATATAGCGTACAATGAGCAGTTCTTC. This codes for CASSQDIAYNEQFF. The rearrangement links TRBV14 to TRBJ2-1; perhaps TRBD2 as D (5 bases). Trimming stripped 0 bases from V and 4 bases from J, with 7 bases between. The CDR3 contains 14 residues. Germline CDR1 SGHDN, CDR2 FVKESK.

The rearrangement links TRBV21-1 to TRBJ2-1; the listed D gene, TRBD1, was not tested against the DNA. TRBV21-1 is recorded as a pseudogene. This CDR3 spans 17 amino acids. As DNA, the CDR3 is TGTGCCAGCAGCAAACTCCTGGCAGGGAGTCGTCTTGGCGAGCAGTTCTTC. Encoded protein: CASSKLLAGSRLGEQFF.

This clonotype was observed a few times. The chain has TRBV6-1 and TRBJ1-2; 7 nucleotides line up with TRBD1. This CDR3 contains 14 residues. V shed 7 bases, J shed 4 bases, and the junction held 9 bases outside the gene matches. Germline V gives CDR1 MNHNS, CDR2 SASEGT. This CDR3 reads CASNRQGSGYGYTF. The CDR3 coding sequence is TGTGCCAGCAACAGACAGGGATCCGGCTATGGCTACACCTTC.

V usage is TRBV12-3 or TRBV12-4 and J usage is TRBJ2-1, with a possible D match to TRBD1 (7 bases). The CDR3 consists of 12 residues. Trimming removed 5 bases from V and 9 bases from J, with 11 bases in between. The CDR3 region is CASSGGGVEQFF. In nucleotides, the CDR3 is TGTGCCAGCAGTGGAGGGGGCGTTGAGCAGTTCTTC.